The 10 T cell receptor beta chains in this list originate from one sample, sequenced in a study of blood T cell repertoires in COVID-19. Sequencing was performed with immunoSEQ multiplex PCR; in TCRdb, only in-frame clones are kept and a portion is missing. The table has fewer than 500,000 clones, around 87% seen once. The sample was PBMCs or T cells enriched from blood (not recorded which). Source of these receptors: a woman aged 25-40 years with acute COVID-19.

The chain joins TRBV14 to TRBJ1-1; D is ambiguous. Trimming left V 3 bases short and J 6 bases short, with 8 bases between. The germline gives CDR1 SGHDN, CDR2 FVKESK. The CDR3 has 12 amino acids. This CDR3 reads CASSHTVAEAFF. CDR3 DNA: TGTGCCAGCAGCCATACTGTCGCTGAAGCTTTCTTT.

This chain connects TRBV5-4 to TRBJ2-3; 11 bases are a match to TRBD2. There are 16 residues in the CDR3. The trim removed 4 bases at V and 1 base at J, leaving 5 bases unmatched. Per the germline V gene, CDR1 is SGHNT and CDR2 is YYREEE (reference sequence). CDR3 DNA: TGTGCCAGCAGCACCTTAGCGGGGGGGCGCACAGATACGCAGTATTTT. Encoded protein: CASSTLAGGRTDTQYF.

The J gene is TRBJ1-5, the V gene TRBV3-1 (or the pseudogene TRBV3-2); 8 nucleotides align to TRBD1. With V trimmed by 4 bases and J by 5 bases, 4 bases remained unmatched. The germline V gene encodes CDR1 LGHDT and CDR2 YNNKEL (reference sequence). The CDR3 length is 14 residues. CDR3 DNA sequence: TGTGCCAGCAGCCCCCGGACAGGGTATCAGCCCCAGCATTTT. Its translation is CASSPRTGYQPQHF.

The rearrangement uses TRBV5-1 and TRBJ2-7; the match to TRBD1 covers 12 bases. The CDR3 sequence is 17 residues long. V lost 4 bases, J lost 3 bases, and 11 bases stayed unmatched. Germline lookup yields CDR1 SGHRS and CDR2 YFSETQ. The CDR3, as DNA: TGCGCCAGCAGCCTCACTGCCGGGACAGGGGGCTTCTACGAGCAGTACTTC. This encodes CASSLTAGTGGFYEQYF. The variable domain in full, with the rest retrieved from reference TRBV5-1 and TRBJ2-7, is KAGVTQTPRYLIKTRGQQVTLSCSPISGHRSVSWYQQTPGQGLQFLFEYFSETQRNKGNFPGRFSGRQFSNSRSEMNVSTLELGDSALYLCASSLTAGTGGFYEQYFGPGTRLTVT.

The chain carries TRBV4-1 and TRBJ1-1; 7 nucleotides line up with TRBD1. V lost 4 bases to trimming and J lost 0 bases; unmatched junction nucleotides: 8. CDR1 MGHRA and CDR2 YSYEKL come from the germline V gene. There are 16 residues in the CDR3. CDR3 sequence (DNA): TGCGCCAGCAGCCTACCGGGACAGCCCTTGAACACTGAAGCTTTCTTT. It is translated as CASSLPGQPLNTEAFF.

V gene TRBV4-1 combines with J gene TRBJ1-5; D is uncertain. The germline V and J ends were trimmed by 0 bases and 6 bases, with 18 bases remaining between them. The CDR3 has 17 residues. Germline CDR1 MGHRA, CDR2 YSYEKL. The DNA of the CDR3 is TGCGCCAGCAGCCAAGATCCCAAGCCCAGGCTCCCTCAGCCCCAGCATTTT. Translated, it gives CASSQDPKPRLPQPQHF.

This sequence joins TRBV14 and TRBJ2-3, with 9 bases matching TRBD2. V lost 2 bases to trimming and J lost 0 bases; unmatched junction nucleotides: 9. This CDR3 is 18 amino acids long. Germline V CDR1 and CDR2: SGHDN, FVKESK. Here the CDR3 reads CASSQYSGTSLSTDTQYF. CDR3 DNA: TGTGCCAGCAGCCAATACTCCGGGACTAGCCTCAGCACAGATACGCAGTATTTT.

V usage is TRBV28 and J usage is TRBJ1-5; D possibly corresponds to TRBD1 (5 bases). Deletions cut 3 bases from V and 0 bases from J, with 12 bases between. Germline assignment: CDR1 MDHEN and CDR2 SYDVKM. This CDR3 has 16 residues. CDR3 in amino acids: CASSFVRQTSNQPQHF. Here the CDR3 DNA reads TGTGCCAGCAGTTTCGTTAGACAGACTAGCAATCAGCCCCAGCATTTT.

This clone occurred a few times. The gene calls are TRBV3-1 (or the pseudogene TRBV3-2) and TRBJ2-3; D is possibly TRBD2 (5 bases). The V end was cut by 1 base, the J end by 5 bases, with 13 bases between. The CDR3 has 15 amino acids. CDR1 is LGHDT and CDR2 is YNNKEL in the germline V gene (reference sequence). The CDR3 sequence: CASSQGRLARDTQYF. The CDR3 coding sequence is TGTGCCAGCAGCCAAGGTCGGCTAGCAAGAGATACGCAGTATTTT.

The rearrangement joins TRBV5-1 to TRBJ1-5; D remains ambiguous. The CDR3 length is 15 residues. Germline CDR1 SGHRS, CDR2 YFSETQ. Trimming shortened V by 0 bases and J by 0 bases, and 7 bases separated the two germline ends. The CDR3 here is CASSLAGYSNQPQHF. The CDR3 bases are TGCGCCAGCAGCTTGGCGGGGTATAGCAATCAGCCCCAGCATTTT.